This TCR beta chain came from a study of T cells in Graves' hyperthyroidism and ophthalmopathy. This clonotype was counted ten times or more. Amplification yielded TCR beta CDR3 regions, with RNA transcripts as the source. When the TCR CDR3 underwent first-round RT-PCR, the HTBI primer set was used. TCRdb independently ran MiXCR on the multiplex PCR reads; one entry per CDR3 protein. This sample has approximately 430,000 distinct CDR3 sequences; 15% to 17% occur once, and the top ten carry 7.7%. The receptor was derived from a woman aged 18-29 years with Graves' hyperthyroidism. The sample comprised blood.

CDR3 DNA sequence: TGTGCCAGCAGCTTAATAGCAGGGGGCCCATATGGCTACACCTTC. Translated: CASSLIAGGPYGYTF. The chain carries TRBV11-2 and TRBJ1-2, with 8 bases that match TRBD1. V trimming: 2 bases; J trimming: 5 bases; junction bases outside the gene matches: 7. The V gene's germline CDR1 is SGHAT and CDR2 FQNNGV. The CDR3 has 15 amino acids.